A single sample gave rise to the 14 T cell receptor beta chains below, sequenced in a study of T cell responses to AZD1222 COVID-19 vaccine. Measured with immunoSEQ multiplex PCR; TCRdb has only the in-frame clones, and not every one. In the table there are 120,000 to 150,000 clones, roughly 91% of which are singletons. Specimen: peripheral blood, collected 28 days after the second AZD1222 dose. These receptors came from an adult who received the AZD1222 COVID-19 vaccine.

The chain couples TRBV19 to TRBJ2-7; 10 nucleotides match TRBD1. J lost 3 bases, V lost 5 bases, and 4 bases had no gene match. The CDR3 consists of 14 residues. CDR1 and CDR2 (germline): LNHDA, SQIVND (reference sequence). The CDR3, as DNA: TGTGCCAGTAGTGGGACAGGGGTACACTACGAGCAGTACTTC. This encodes CASSGTGVHYEQYF.

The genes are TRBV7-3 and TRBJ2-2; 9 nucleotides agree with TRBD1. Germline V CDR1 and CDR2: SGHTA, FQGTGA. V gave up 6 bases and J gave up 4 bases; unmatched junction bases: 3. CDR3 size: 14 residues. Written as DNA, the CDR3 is TGTGCCAGCAGTCTACAGGGGGCCACCGGGGAGCTGTTTTTT. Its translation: CASSLQGATGELFF.

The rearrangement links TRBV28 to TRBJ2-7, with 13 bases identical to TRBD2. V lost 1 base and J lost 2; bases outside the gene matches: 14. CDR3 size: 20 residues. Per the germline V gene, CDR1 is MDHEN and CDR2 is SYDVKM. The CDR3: CASSLFGLAGEGSKPYEQYF. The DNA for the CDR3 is TGTGCCAGCAGTTTATTTGGACTAGCGGGAGAAGGATCTAAGCCCTACGAGCAGTACTTC.

CDR3 sequence reads: CASSSGAFGNSPLHF. CDR3 sequence (DNA): TGTGCCAGCAGTTCCGGGGCATTCGGGAATTCACCCCTCCACTTT. The chain joins TRBV6-6 to TRBJ1-6; D is possibly TRBD1 (5 bases). CDR1 and CDR2 from the germline V gene are MNHNY and SVGAGI (reference sequence). Between the trimmed V and J ends, which lost 4 bases and 7 bases, there was a span of 14 bases. The CDR3 totals 15 residues.

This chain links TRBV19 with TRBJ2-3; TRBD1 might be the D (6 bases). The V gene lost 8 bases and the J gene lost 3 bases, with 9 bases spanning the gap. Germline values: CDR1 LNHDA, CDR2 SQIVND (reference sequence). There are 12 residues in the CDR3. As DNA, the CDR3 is TGTGCCAGTCGACAGGCGACAGATACGCAGTATTTT. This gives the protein CASRQATDTQYF.

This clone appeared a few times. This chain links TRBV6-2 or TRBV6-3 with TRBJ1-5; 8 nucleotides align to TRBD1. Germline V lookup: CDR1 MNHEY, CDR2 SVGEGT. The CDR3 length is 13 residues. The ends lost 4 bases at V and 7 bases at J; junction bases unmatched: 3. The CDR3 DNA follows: TGTGCCAGCAGTTTCGGACAGGGACAGCCCCAGCATTTT. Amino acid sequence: CASSFGQGQPQHF.

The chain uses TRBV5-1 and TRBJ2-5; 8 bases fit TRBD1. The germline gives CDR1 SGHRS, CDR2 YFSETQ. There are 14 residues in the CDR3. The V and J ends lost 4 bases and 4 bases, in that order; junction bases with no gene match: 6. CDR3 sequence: CASSATGGRETQYF. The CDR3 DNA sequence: TGCGCCAGCAGCGCAACAGGGGGGCGAGAGACCCAGTACTTC.

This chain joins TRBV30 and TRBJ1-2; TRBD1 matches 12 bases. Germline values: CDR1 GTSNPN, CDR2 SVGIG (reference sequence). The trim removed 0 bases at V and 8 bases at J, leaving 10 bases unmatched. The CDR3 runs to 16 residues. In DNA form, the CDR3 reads TGTGCCTGGAGTGTACCTGTAGGGACAGGGGGCGGGGGCTACACCTTC. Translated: CAWSVPVGTGGGGYTF.

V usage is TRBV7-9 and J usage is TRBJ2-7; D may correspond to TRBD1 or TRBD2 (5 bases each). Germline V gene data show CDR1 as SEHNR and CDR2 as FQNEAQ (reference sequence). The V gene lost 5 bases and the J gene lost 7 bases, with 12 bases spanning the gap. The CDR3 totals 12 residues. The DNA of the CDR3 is TGTGCCAGCAGCCCTTGGGGGATGGAGCAGTACTTC. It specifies CASSPWGMEQYF.

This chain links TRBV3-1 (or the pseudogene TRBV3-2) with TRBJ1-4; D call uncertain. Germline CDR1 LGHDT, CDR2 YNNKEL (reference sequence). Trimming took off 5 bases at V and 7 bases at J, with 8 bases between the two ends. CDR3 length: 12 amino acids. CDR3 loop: CASSGRREKLFF. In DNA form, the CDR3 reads TGTGCCAGCAGCGGGCGTCGTGAAAAACTGTTTTTT.

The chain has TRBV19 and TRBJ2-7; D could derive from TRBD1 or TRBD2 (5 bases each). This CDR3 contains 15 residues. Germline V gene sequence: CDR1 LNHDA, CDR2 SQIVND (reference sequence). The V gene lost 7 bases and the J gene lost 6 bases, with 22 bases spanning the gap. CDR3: CASTQGRDGFGEQYF. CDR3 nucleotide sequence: TGTGCCAGTACCCAAGGTCGGGACGGCTTCGGCGAGCAGTACTTC.

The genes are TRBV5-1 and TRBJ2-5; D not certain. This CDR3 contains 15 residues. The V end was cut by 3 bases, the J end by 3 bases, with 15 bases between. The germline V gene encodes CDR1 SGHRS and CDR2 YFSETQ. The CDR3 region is CASSWASLVEETQYF. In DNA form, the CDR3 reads TGCGCCAGCAGCTGGGCCTCTTTGGTGGAAGAGACCCAGTACTTC.

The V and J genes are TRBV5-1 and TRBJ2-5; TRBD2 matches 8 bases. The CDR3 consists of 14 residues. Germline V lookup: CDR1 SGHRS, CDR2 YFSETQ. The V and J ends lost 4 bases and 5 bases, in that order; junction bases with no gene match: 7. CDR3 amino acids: CASSTGGAGETQYF. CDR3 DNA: TGCGCCAGCAGCACCGGGGGGGCAGGGGAGACCCAGTACTTC.

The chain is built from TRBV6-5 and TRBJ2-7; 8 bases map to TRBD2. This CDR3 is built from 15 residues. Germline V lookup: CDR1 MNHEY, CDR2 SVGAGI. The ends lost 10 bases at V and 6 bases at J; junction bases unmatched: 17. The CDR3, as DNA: TGTGCCACCGGACTAGCCGATCTGGCCCTTTCCGAGCAGTACTTC. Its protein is CATGLADLALSEQYF.